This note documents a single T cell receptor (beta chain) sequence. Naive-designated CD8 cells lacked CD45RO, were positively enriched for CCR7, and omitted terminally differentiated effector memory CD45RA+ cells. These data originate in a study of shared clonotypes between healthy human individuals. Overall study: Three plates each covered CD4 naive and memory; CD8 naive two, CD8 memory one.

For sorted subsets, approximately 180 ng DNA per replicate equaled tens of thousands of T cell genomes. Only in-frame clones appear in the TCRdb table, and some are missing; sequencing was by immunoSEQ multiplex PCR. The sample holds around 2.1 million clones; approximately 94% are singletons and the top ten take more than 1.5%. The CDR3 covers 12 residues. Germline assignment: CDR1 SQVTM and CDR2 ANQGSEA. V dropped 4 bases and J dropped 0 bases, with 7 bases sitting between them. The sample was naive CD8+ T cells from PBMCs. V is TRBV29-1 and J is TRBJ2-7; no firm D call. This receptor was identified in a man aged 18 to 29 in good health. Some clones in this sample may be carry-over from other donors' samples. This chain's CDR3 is CSVGHSSYEQYF. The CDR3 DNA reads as TGCAGCGTTGGACACAGCTCCTACGAGCAGTACTTC.